This is a list of T cell receptor beta chains from one sample in a study of vaccination and CD4 T cells after COVID-19. Each CDR3 protein is one row after TCRdb ran MiXCR on the PCR reads. The sample consists of roughly 4,200 distinct CDR3 sequences, less than 20% of them appearing once. Which antigens these TCRs recognize remains unknown. Source material: CD4+ T cells from blood, cultured in vitro. The receptor set was obtained from a human donor who had recovered from COVID-19. Both conserved end residues are part of each CDR3. A D gene is named only where the DNA matches it firmly. Where a row states a size, it is once, few, many or the class of an expanded clone; other rows omit it.

TRBV6-5	-	TRBJ2-1	TRBD1	CASSYSETGQGAGNEQFF	TGTGCCAGCAGTTACTCGGAGACGGGACAGGGGGCGGGTAATGAGCAGTTCTTC
TRBV12-3/TRBV12-4	few	TRBJ1-1	-	CASSLVRRGTEAFF	TGTGCCAGCAGTTTAGTCCGCAGGGGCACTGAAGCTTTCTTT
TRBV20-1	-	TRBJ2-1	-	CSAPKGYSYNEQFF	TGCAGTGCGCCCAAGGGGTACTCCTACAATGAGCAGTTCTTC
TRBV7-9	-	TRBJ2-7	-	CASSSPTDSYEQYF	TGTGCCAGCAGCTCCCCGACAGATTCCTACGAGCAGTACTTC
TRBV12-3/TRBV12-4	medium-sized	TRBJ1-1	-	CASSLSTEAFF	TGTGCCAGCAGTCTTTCCACTGAAGCTTTCTTT
TRBV2	-	TRBJ1-6	-	CASSDDGTGNSPLHF	TGTGCCAGCAGTGATGACGGGACGGGAAATTCACCCCTCCACTTT
TRBV20-1	few	TRBJ1-2	-	CSAPGGGVLANYGYTF	TGCAGTGCCCCCGGTGGGGGGGTGCTGGCTAACTATGGCTACACCTTC
TRBV11-2	-	TRBJ2-1	TRBD2	CASSLGTSGGAFNEQFF	TGTGCCAGCAGCTTGGGCACTAGCGGGGGGGCCTTCAATGAGCAGTTCTTC
TRBV27	medium-sized	TRBJ2-5	-	CASSPYRDLQETQYF	TGTGCCAGTTCCCCCTACAGGGACCTCCAGGAGACCCAGTACTTC
TRBV2	-	TRBJ2-7	-	CASRRTDNSYEQYF	TGTGCCAGCCGCCGGACAGATAACTCCTACGAGCAGTACTTC
TRBV12-3/TRBV12-4	-	TRBJ1-2	TRBD1	CVSTRDSLGGYTF	TGTGTCAGCACTCGGGACAGCTTGGGGGGCTACACCTTC
TRBV11-2	-	TRBJ2-1	-	CASSSWGGGEQFF	TGTGCCAGCAGCTCCTGGGGAGGGGGTGAGCAGTTCTTC
TRBV4-1	-	TRBJ1-5	-	CASSQDLEGISNQPQHF	TGCGCCAGCAGCCAAGATCTTGAGGGGATTAGCAATCAGCCCCAGCATTTT
TRBV6-1	-	TRBJ1-2	-	CASSKSTPNYGYTF	TGTGCCAGCAGCAAATCAACACCAAACTATGGCTACACCTTC
TRBV30	few	TRBJ2-1	TRBD2	CAWRSERRGAYNEQFF	TGTGCCTGGAGGAGCGAAAGGCGGGGGGCCTACAATGAGCAGTTCTTC
TRBV20-1	medium-sized	TRBJ1-6	TRBD1	CSARDDRGSYNSPLHF	TGCAGTGCTAGAGATGACAGGGGGTCCTATAATTCACCCCTCCACTTT
TRBV5-4	-	TRBJ2-5	TRBD2	CASSSSGGYEETQYF	TGTGCCAGCAGCTCTAGCGGGGGGTACGAAGAGACCCAGTACTTC
TRBV7-2	-	TRBJ1-1	-	CASSPWNTEAFF	TGTGCCAGCAGCCCCTGGAACACTGAAGCTTTCTTT
TRBV20-1	few	TRBJ1-1	-	CSARGTHRTGRASEAFF	TGCAGTGCTAGAGGTACTCATCGCACCGGGAGGGCTAGTGAAGCTTTCTTT
TRBV5-1	medium-sized	TRBJ1-1	-	CASSLDQDAEAFF	TGCGCCAGCAGCTTGGACCAGGACGCTGAAGCTTTCTTT
TRBV20-1	-	TRBJ2-1	-	CSPWSYNEQFF	TGCAGCCCCTGGTCCTACAATGAGCAGTTCTTC
TRBV11-2	-	TRBJ2-3	TRBD2	CASSSLAGGTDTQYF	TGTGCCAGCAGCTCCCTAGCGGGAGGCACAGATACGCAGTATTTT
TRBV7-6	large	TRBJ2-1	-	CASSLDWSPFGGAGYNEQFF	TGTGCCAGCAGCTTAGATTGGAGTCCGTTTGGGGGCGCGGGGTACAATGAGCAGTTCTTC
TRBV7-2	-	TRBJ2-7	-	CASSPPGLGGNEQYF	TGTGCCAGCAGCCCACCGGGACTGGGAGGCAACGAGCAGTACTTC
TRBV3-1	few	TRBJ1-2	TRBD1	CASSQDRWDSPNYGYTF	TGTGCCAGCAGCCAAGATCGGTGGGACAGCCCTAACTATGGCTACACCTTC
TRBV9	-	TRBJ1-1	TRBD1	CASSAGQGGTEAFF	TGTGCCAGCAGCGCTGGACAGGGTGGGACTGAAGCTTTCTTT
TRBV30	-	TRBJ1-6	-	CAWKKIGTSNSPLHF	TGTGCCTGGAAGAAAATCGGGACCTCTAATTCACCCCTCCACTTT
TRBV6-5	-	TRBJ1-1	TRBD1	CASSYPGTGVTEAFF	TGTGCCAGCAGTTACCCCGGGACAGGGGTAACTGAAGCTTTCTTT
TRBV6-5	few	TRBJ2-7	TRBD2	CASSSFGTSGSYEQYF	TGTGCCAGCAGTTCATTCGGGACTAGCGGCTCCTACGAGCAGTACTTC
TRBV2	few	TRBJ1-1	TRBD1	CASSFTGVNTEAFF	TGTGCCAGCAGTTTTACAGGGGTGAACACTGAAGCTTTCTTT
TRBV2	few	TRBJ2-3	-	CASTEGGAFTDTQYF	TGTGCCAGCACCGAGGGCGGGGCCTTCACAGATACGCAGTATTTT
TRBV10-3	-	TRBJ1-1	-	CAISDKGSDTEAFF	TGTGCCATCAGTGACAAGGGTTCTGACACTGAAGCTTTCTTT
TRBV6-1	few	TRBJ2-1	-	CASSRGNEQFF	TGTGCCAGCAGCCGCGGAAATGAGCAGTTCTTC
TRBV28	few	TRBJ1-5	TRBD1	CASSFLGTVYQPQHF	TGTGCCAGCAGTTTCCTCGGGACAGTTTATCAGCCCCAGCATTTT
TRBV14	few	TRBJ2-3	-	CASSQRTGGTADTQYF	TGTGCCAGCAGCCAGAGGACGGGGGGGACAGCGGATACGCAGTATTTT
TRBV7-8	few	TRBJ2-3	-	CASSSPWGGGGDTQYF	TGTGCCAGCAGCTCTCCGTGGGGGGGCGGTGGAGATACGCAGTATTTT
TRBV19	medium-sized	TRBJ1-2	-	CASSIGWSPTYGYTF	TGTGCCAGTAGTATAGGATGGAGTCCTACCTATGGCTACACCTTC
TRBV7-8	medium-sized	TRBJ2-1	-	CASSKTRTPGEQFF	TGTGCCAGCAGCAAGACTAGGACGCCCGGTGAGCAGTTCTTC
TRBV15	-	TRBJ2-7	-	CATSLYRDEQYF	TGTGCCACCAGCCTCTACAGGGACGAGCAGTACTTC
TRBV5-4	-	TRBJ2-2	-	CASSLVKGGELFF	TGTGCCAGCAGCTTGGTGAAGGGCGGGGAGCTGTTTTTT